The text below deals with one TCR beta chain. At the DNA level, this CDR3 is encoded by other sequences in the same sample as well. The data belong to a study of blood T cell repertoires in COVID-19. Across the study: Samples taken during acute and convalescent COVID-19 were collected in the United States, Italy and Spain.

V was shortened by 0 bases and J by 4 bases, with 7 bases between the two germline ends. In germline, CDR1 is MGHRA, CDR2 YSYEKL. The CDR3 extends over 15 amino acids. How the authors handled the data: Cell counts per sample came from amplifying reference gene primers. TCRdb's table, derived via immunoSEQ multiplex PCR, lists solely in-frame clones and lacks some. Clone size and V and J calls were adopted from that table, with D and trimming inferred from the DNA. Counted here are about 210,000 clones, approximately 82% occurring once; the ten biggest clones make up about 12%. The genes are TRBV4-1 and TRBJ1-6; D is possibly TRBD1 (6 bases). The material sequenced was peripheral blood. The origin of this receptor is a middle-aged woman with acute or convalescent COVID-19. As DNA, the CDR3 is TGCGCCAGCAGCCAAGACGGACAGTATAATTCACCCCTCCACTTT. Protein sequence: CASSQDGQYNSPLHF.